This entry features one T cell receptor beta chain sequence. Trimming removed 3 bases at V and 4 bases at J, with 8 bases between. CDR1 and CDR2 from the germline V gene are LNHDA and SQIVND (reference sequence). The CDR3 has 13 amino acids. The sample is drawn from a study of control samples from healthy donors and cancer patients. The protocol was immunoSEQ multiplex PCR, while the TCRdb copy is restricted to in-frame clones and leaves out a portion. The repertoire consists of 35,000 to 50,000 clones, with roughly 94% occurring once and the leading ten covering about 24%. Sequences were obtained from blood. J is TRBJ2-3 and V is TRBV19, with D possibly TRBD1 on 5 matching bases. The clonotype comes from a man in his fifties or sixties in good health. The chain's CDR3 is CASSIQGSDTQYF. In DNA, the CDR3 is TGTGCCAGTAGTATTCAGGGATCAGATACGCAGTATTTT.